A single sample gave rise to the 21 T cell receptor beta chains below, sequenced in a study of PD-L1 blockade in urothelial cancer. TCRdb keeps only in-frame clones here, not all; method: immunoSEQ multiplex PCR. The sample has around 100,000 clones; around 90% are singletons. Time point given: pretreatment peripheral blood. Material: PBMCs, obtained around atezolizumab (anti-PD-L1) treatment. The receptors originated from a man between 60 and 70 years old with urothelial cancer.

The chain joins TRBV2 to TRBJ2-2; 8 nucleotides agree with TRBD1. Germline CDR1 SNHLY, CDR2 FYNNEI. The V gene end was trimmed by 2 bases and the J gene end by 2 bases; junction bases not matched to a gene: 4. The CDR3 totals 16 residues. The DNA of the CDR3 is TGTGCCAGCAGTGAAACCAGGGGGCCAAACACCGGGGAGCTGTTTTTT. Translated: CASSETRGPNTGELFF.

The chain has TRBV5-6 and TRBJ1-6; D unresolved. The CDR3 consists of 14 residues. Trimming shortened V by 0 bases and J by 9 bases, and 10 bases separated the two germline ends. Germline lookup yields CDR1 SGHDT and CDR2 YYEEEE. In nucleotides, the CDR3 is TGTGCCAGCAGCTTGGGGGCCGCGGGTTCACCCCTCCACTTT. Translation gives CASSLGAAGSPLHF.

V and J are TRBV18 and TRBJ2-7, with 8 nucleotides matching TRBD2. With V trimmed by 0 bases and J by 7 bases, 8 bases remained unmatched. The CDR3 spans 15 residues. In germline, CDR1 is KGHSH, CDR2 LQKENI. The DNA for the CDR3 is TGTGCCAGCTCACCACCTCCGGGACTAGGCCAGGAGCAGTACTTC. Translated: CASSPPPGLGQEQYF.

V and J are TRBV11-3 and TRBJ2-7; 8 bases line up with TRBD1. The germline gives CDR1 SGHNT, CDR2 YENEEA. V shed 5 bases and J 0 bases; nucleotides not matched to a gene: 3. CDR3 length equals 14 residues. The CDR3 nucleotides read TGTGCCAGCAGCCGACAGGGGAGCTCCTACGAGCAGTACTTC. It translates to CASSRQGSSYEQYF.

The gene calls are TRBV18 and TRBJ2-2; no reliable D call. This CDR3 region has 15 residues. Germline CDR1 KGHSH, CDR2 LQKENI. V was shortened by 3 bases and J by 4 bases, with 12 bases between the two germline ends. This CDR3 reads CASSPFPRFTGELFF. The DNA of the CDR3 is TGTGCCAGCTCACCCTTTCCACGGTTCACCGGGGAGCTGTTTTTT.

The V call is TRBV10-2, the J call TRBJ2-5; 9 bases agree with TRBD2. The ends lost 3 bases at V and 2 bases at J; junction bases unmatched: 7. From germline, CDR1 is WSHSY and CDR2 SAAADI. The CDR3 runs to 16 residues. CDR3 sequence reads: CASSDGTSPEQETQYF. CDR3 DNA: TGCGCCAGCAGTGATGGGACTAGCCCCGAACAAGAGACCCAGTACTTC.

The V call is TRBV10-3, the J call TRBJ1-5; no firm D call. Germline lookup yields CDR1 ENHRY and CDR2 SYGVKD. The CDR3 runs to 14 residues. V shed 0 bases and J shed 6 bases, with 9 bases lying between them. DNA of the CDR3: TGTGCCATCAGTGAGTCGATAGTTGGTCAGCCCCAGCATTTT. It specifies CAISESIVGQPQHF.

This clone was counted only a few times. This chain uses TRBV5-1 with TRBJ2-1; tentatively, D is TRBD1 (6 bases). The CDR3 has 17 amino acids. The germline gives CDR1 SGHRS, CDR2 YFSETQ. Trimming removed 1 base from V and 5 bases from J, with 19 bases in between. CDR3 in DNA: TGCGCCAGCAGCTTGACTCCCCCAGGACAGCTAAACAATGAGCAGTTCTTC. The encoded protein is CASSLTPPGQLNNEQFF. Using reference TRBV5-1 and TRBJ2-1 for the parts outside the CDR3, the full variable domain is KAGVTQTPRYLIKTRGQQVTLSCSPISGHRSVSWYQQTPGQGLQFLFEYFSETQRNKGNFPGRFSGRQFSNSRSEMNVSTLELGDSALYLCASSLTPPGQLNNEQFFGPGTRLTVL.

This chain links TRBV7-3 with TRBJ1-1; D perhaps matches TRBD1 (6 bases). The V and J ends lost 1 base and 4 bases respectively, with 13 bases between them. The CDR3 sequence is 15 residues long. Germline lookup yields CDR1 SGHTA and CDR2 FQGTGA. CDR3 in DNA: TGTGCCAGCAGCTTAATGGGGGCCCTGAGCACTGAAGCTTTCTTT. This gives the protein CASSLMGALSTEAFF.

This clone was counted once. The V and J genes are TRBV27 and TRBJ2-7; 11 nucleotides match TRBD1. Germline V lookup: CDR1 MNHEY, CDR2 SMNVEV (reference sequence). The V and J ends lost 5 bases and 3 bases, in that order; junction bases with no gene match: 6. The CDR3 is 15 residues long. The CDR3 region has the DNA TGTGCCAGCAGTCCCAGGGGGACAGGGGGCTACGAGCAGTACTTC. This encodes CASSPRGTGGYEQYF.

The CDR3: CASSYRQVSSGNTIYF. The CDR3 DNA sequence: TGTGCCAGCAGCTACCGACAGGTCAGCTCTGGAAACACCATATATTTT. The chain joins TRBV13 to TRBJ1-3; possible D gene TRBD1, 6 bases. The germline V and J ends were trimmed by 4 bases and 0 bases, with 13 bases remaining between them. CDR3 length equals 16 residues. Germline CDR1 PRHDT, CDR2 FYEKMQ (reference sequence).

This clone came up once. The CDR3 coding sequence is TGTGCCTGGAGTCGGGACAGAATGGGGATACCGACCGGGGAGCTGTTTTTT. Translation gives CAWSRDRMGIPTGELFF. The chain recombines TRBV30 with TRBJ2-2; the match to TRBD1 covers 7 bases. Trimming cost V 2 bases and J 5 bases; bases outside gene matches: 14. The CDR3 has 17 residues. Germline V gene lookup returns CDR1 GTSNPN and CDR2 SVGIG (reference sequence). The whole variable domain, filled in from reference TRBV30 and TRBJ2-2, reads SQTIHQWPATLVQPVGSPLSLECTVEGTSNPNLYWYRQAAGRGLQLLFYSVGIGQISSEVPQNLSASRPQDRQFILSSKKLLLSDSGFYLCAWSRDRMGIPTGELFFGEGSRLTVL.

This chain's CDR3 is CASSTGRRYGYTF. As DNA, the CDR3 is TGCGCCAGCAGTACGGGTAGGCGCTATGGCTACACCTTC. The rearrangement joins TRBV5-1 to TRBJ1-2; no clear D. Germline loops: CDR1 SGHRS, CDR2 YFSETQ. V was pared by 5 bases and J by 4 bases, with 12 bases between. The CDR3 is 13 amino acids.

The V call is TRBV6-6, the J call TRBJ2-1; D is uncertain. Germline values: CDR1 MNHNY, CDR2 SVGAGI (reference sequence). The CDR3 is 12 amino acids. The ends were cut back, 6 bases at V and 4 bases at J, with 7 bases in the middle. CDR3 in DNA: TGTGCCAGCAGCCGACAATACAATGAGCAGTTCTTC. Translation gives CASSRQYNEQFF.

The rearrangement uses TRBV29-1 and TRBJ2-2, with a tentative D call TRBD1 (6 bases). Germline V gives CDR1 SQVTM, CDR2 ANQGSEA. This CDR3 is 16 amino acids long. V lost 4 bases to trimming and J lost 7 bases, with 22 bases between them. In DNA, the CDR3 is TGCAGCGTTGGTGGCCTTAGGACAGCGTTTGACGGGGAGCTGTTTTTT. It translates to CSVGGLRTAFDGELFF.

The V and J genes are TRBV14 and TRBJ2-5; D is perhaps TRBD1 (6 bases). Trimming took 4 bases from V and 2 from J, leaving 14 bases between them. The CDR3 runs 15 residues. Germline CDR1 and CDR2: SGHDN and FVKESK. CDR3 in amino acids: CASSPRQARQETQYF. The CDR3 DNA reads TGTGCCAGCAGCCCGAGACAGGCTCGACAAGAGACCCAGTACTTC.

The chain uses TRBV6-5 and TRBJ1-3, with D possibly matching TRBD1 (6 bases). CDR1 MNHEY and CDR2 SVGAGI come from the germline V gene. Trimming stripped 6 bases from V and 2 bases from J, with 11 bases between. This CDR3 region has 14 residues. For the CDR3, the DNA is TGTGCCAGCAGGCCGACAGGAGCTGGAAACACCATATATTTT. Translating gives CASRPTGAGNTIYF.

The chain has TRBV29-1 and TRBJ2-1; 10 nucleotides agree with TRBD2. Per germline, CDR1 SQVTM and CDR2 ANQGSEA. The CDR3 length is 15 residues. Trimming took 0 bases from V and 7 from J; bases not matched to a gene: 6. The CDR3 bases are TGCAGCGTTGAAGATCAACTAGCGGGGACGAATGAGCAGTTCTTC. It codes for CSVEDQLAGTNEQFF.

The CDR3: CASSDTGVGSEKLFF. CDR3 nucleotide sequence: TGTGCCAGCAGCGATACAGGGGTTGGAAGTGAAAAACTGTTTTTT. The chain joins TRBV9 to TRBJ1-4, with 7 bases lining up with TRBD1. Germline CDR1 reads SGDLS; CDR2 reads YYNGEE. This CDR3 contains 15 residues. The ends lost 3 bases at V and 7 bases at J; junction bases unmatched: 9. The full variable domain, rest sourced from reference TRBV9 and TRBJ1-4, is DSGVTQTPKHLITATGQRVTLRCSPRSGDLSVYWYQQSLDQGLQFLIQYYNGEERAKGNILERFSAQQFPDLHSELNLSSLELGDSALYFCASSDTGVGSEKLFFGSGTQLSVL.

The genes are TRBV4-2 and TRBJ2-2, with D maybe TRBD2 (5 bases). The CDR3 length is 13 residues. The germline V gene has CDR1 LGHNA and CDR2 YNFKEQ. V lost 10 bases, J lost 4 bases, and 13 bases lay in between. The CDR3 is CATSGLATGELFF. CDR3 in DNA: TGTGCCACGTCAGGACTCGCCACCGGGGAGCTGTTTTTT.

The chain has TRBV5-6 and TRBJ2-5; D is perhaps TRBD1 (6 bases). The V end lost 3 bases, the J end lost 1 base, and 16 bases lay between the germline ends. Per the germline V gene, CDR1 is SGHDT and CDR2 is YYEEEE. CDR3 length: 16 amino acids. CDR3 bases: TGTGCCAGCAGCTCACAGGGCGAAAATAGCCAAGAGACCCAGTACTTC. Its translation: CASSSQGENSQETQYF.